One sample yielded the 19 T cell receptor beta chains listed below, sequenced in a study of early T cells in non-severe SARS-CoV-2 infection. In TCRdb, the 5' RACE reads were re-called with MiXCR into one record per CDR3 protein. The sample has approximately 90,000 distinct CDR3 sequences, 8% to 13% seen once. The sequenced sample was whole blood, obtained at baseline. The receptors come from an adult who was a healthcare worker with PCR-confirmed SARS-CoV-2 infection or an uninfected control (not recorded which).

The J gene is TRBJ2-1, the V gene TRBV6-6; 9 positions agree with TRBD2. Looked up from germline, CDR1 is MNHNY and CDR2 is SVGAGI (reference sequence). This CDR3 has 19 residues. V dropped 7 bases and J dropped 1; count of bases not matched to a gene: 17. The CDR3 DNA follows: TGTGCCAGCACTGACTATGAGAGTAGCGGGAGAGGGTCCTACAATGAGCAGTTCTTC. Its protein product is CASTDYESSGRGSYNEQFF.

This clonotype was detected only a few times. The CDR3 DNA is TGCGCCAGCAGCCAGGGACTAGCGGGGATCAAAAACATTCAGTACTTC. Translated, it gives CASSQGLAGIKNIQYF. J is TRBJ2-4 and V is TRBV4-1, with TRBD2 matching 13 bases. The length of the CDR3 is 16 residues. In germline, CDR1 is MGHRA, CDR2 YSYEKL. V lost 3 bases, J lost 3 bases, and 2 bases stayed unmatched.

The chain uses TRBV29-1 and TRBJ2-1; 8 positions agree with TRBD1. J gave up 0 bases and V 4 bases, and 5 bases lay outside the gene matches. CDR1 and CDR2 (germline): SQVTM, ANQGSEA. The CDR3 has 15 amino acids. The CDR3 nucleotides are TGCAGCGTTGTCGGGACAGGAGTCTCCTACAATGAGCAGTTCTTC. It encodes CSVVGTGVSYNEQFF.

The chain's CDR3 is CSAAGRGSYEQYF. CDR3 DNA sequence: TGCAGTGCCGCAGGGCGGGGGTCCTACGAGCAGTACTTC. The V and J genes are TRBV20-1 and TRBJ2-7, with TRBD2 matching 7 bases. This CDR3 region has 13 residues. V dropped 6 bases and J dropped 1; count of bases not matched to a gene: 6. Germline V gene data show CDR1 as DFQATT and CDR2 as SNEGSKA (reference sequence).

The chain links TRBV20-1 to TRBJ2-3; D uncertain. From germline, CDR1 is DFQATT and CDR2 SNEGSKA (reference sequence). Trimming took off 5 bases at V and 4 bases at J, with 7 bases between the two ends. The CDR3 spans 11 residues. In DNA, the CDR3 is TGCAGTGCTGCTAGGTCAGATACGCAGTATTTT. Translating it yields CSAARSDTQYF.

This clonotype was counted many times. The chain is built from TRBV12-3 or TRBV12-4 and TRBJ2-1; 7 positions match TRBD2. This CDR3 contains 16 residues. V lost 5 bases and J lost 7; bases outside the gene matches: 14. CDR3 in DNA: TGTGCCAGCAGTCCCCTGGGCGGGAGATCTGGGAATGAGCAGTTCTTC. Translation gives CASSPLGGRSGNEQFF.

J is TRBJ2-1 and V is TRBV20-1, with 10 bases matching TRBD2. The germline V gene has CDR1 DFQATT and CDR2 SNEGSKA (reference sequence). The junction had 6 bases not matched to a gene; V was cut back by 0 bases and J by 4 bases. The CDR3 length is 16 residues. The CDR3 here is CSARDPTSGVYNEQFF. The CDR3 nucleotides are TGCAGTGCTAGAGATCCCACTAGCGGGGTTTACAATGAGCAGTTCTTC.

This clonotype has more than one count but fewer than ten. V and J are TRBV20-1 and TRBJ1-4, with 8 bases that match TRBD1. The CDR3 totals 17 residues. Germline V gene data show CDR1 as DFQATT and CDR2 as SNEGSKA (reference sequence). The trim removed 2 bases at V and 3 bases at J, leaving 11 bases unmatched. CDR3 residues: CSARPRTGLGANEKLFF. DNA of the CDR3: TGCAGTGCTAGACCCCGGACAGGGCTCGGCGCTAATGAAAAACTGTTTTTT.

This clonotype was counted a single time. The chain is built from TRBV7-8 and TRBJ2-3; D may be TRBD1 (6 bases). This CDR3 is built from 15 residues. Per the germline V gene, CDR1 is SGHVS and CDR2 is FQNEAQ. V shed 5 bases and J shed 0 bases, with 12 bases lying between them. The CDR3 nucleotides read TGTGCCAGCAGCGTTCAGGGGTCTAGCACAGATACGCAGTATTTT. Protein: CASSVQGSSTDTQYF.

This clonotype was seen repeatedly, ten times or more. This chain joins TRBV9 and TRBJ2-1; the D gene is possibly TRBD2 (6 bases). The CDR3 loop spans 15 amino acids. Germline CDR1 reads SGDLS; CDR2 reads YYNGEE. V was clipped by 4 bases and J by 4 bases, with 15 bases between them. CDR3 in DNA: TGTGCCAGCAGCTTGGGGGGAGAGCCATACAATGAGCAGTTCTTC. It translates to CASSLGGEPYNEQFF.

This clonotype was detected many times. V usage is TRBV3-1 and J usage is TRBJ1-2, with D maybe TRBD1 (5 bases). Germline V gives CDR1 LGHDT, CDR2 YNNKEL (reference sequence). The CDR3 has 13 residues. Trimming left V 8 bases short and J 8 bases short, with 18 bases between. The CDR3 loop is CASCPRGMKGYTF. For the CDR3, the DNA is TGTGCCAGCTGCCCCCGGGGGATGAAGGGCTACACCTTC. Combining the CDR3 with reference TRBV3-1 and TRBJ1-2 gives the whole variable domain DTAVSQTPKYLVTQMGNDKSIKCEQNLGHDTMYWYKQDSKKFLKIMFSYNNKELIINETVPNRFSPKSPDKAHLNLHINSLELGDSAVYFCASCPRGMKGYTFGSGTRLTVV.

A few counts support this clonotype. The J gene is TRBJ2-7, the V gene TRBV6-2 or TRBV6-3, with TRBD2 identical over 8 bases. The CDR3 spans 15 residues. Germline trimming cut 4 bases from V and 0 bases from J; bases unmatched to any gene: 5. Per the germline V gene, CDR1 is MNHEY and CDR2 is SVGEGT. CDR3 sequence (DNA): TGTGCCAGCAGTTCCCGGGAGGGGAGCTCCTACGAGCAGTACTTC. Protein product: CASSSREGSSYEQYF.

This clonotype was recorded many times. The genes are TRBV29-1 and TRBJ1-2, with 8 nucleotides matching TRBD1. CDR1 SQVTM and CDR2 ANQGSEA come from the germline V gene. Trimming removed 4 bases from V and 2 bases from J; junction bases left unmatched: 3. This CDR3 comprises 13 residues. CDR3 sequence: CSVGQGLNYGYTF. The CDR3 DNA sequence: TGCAGCGTTGGACAGGGGCTGAACTATGGCTACACCTTC.

This clonotype showed up many times. CDR3 sequence: CASRLEAGGTNEQFF. DNA for the CDR3: TGTGCCAGCAGGCTAGAGGCAGGGGGGACCAATGAGCAGTTCTTC. The rearrangement uses TRBV7-2 and TRBJ2-1, with a weak D call TRBD1 (7 bases). Per the germline V gene, CDR1 is SGHTA and CDR2 is FQGNSA. Trimming shortened V by 6 bases and J by 6 bases, and 18 bases separated the two germline ends. The CDR3 has 15 residues.

This clonotype showed up just a few times. The chain has TRBV7-6 and TRBJ2-3, with D perhaps given as TRBD1 or TRBD2 (5 bases each). Germline assignment: CDR1 SGHVS and CDR2 FNYEAQ. This CDR3 comprises 16 residues. The germline V and J ends were trimmed by 4 bases and 2 bases, with 16 bases remaining between them. CDR3 nucleotides: TGTGCCAGCAGCTGGGCCCGGGGACGCTCCACAGATACGCAGTATTTT. Amino acid sequence: CASSWARGRSTDTQYF.

This chain connects TRBV12-3 or TRBV12-4 to TRBJ2-1; D possibly corresponds to TRBD2 (5 bases). Trimming shortened V by 1 base and J by 3 bases, and 16 bases separated the two germline ends. The CDR3 runs to 17 residues. The CDR3: CASSLGRLGNFYNEQFF. CDR3 DNA sequence: TGTGCCAGCAGTTTAGGGAGGTTGGGGAACTTCTACAATGAGCAGTTCTTC.

The chain employs TRBV27 and TRBJ2-2; D is perhaps TRBD1 or TRBD2 (6 bases each). There are 17 residues in the CDR3. Trimming took 3 bases from V and 6 from J, leaving 20 bases between them. Germline V CDR1 and CDR2: MNHEY, SMNVEV (reference sequence). The CDR3 DNA is TGTGCCAGCAGTTTCCGCTACCAAACAGGGACTGCCGGGGAGCTGTTTTTT. Protein: CASSFRYQTGTAGELFF.

This chain uses TRBV24-1 with TRBJ2-3, with D perhaps given as TRBD1 or TRBD2 (5 bases each). Germline CDR1 and CDR2: KGHDR and SFDVKD. The CDR3 contains 14 residues. Trimming stripped 4 bases from V and 0 bases from J, with 7 bases between. The CDR3 loop reads CATSEGDSTDTQYF. The CDR3 region has the DNA TGTGCCACCAGTGAGGGGGACAGCACAGATACGCAGTATTTT.

The rearrangement links TRBV19 to TRBJ2-1; 9 bases match TRBD1. Trimming removed 5 bases from V and 6 bases from J; junction bases left unmatched: 8. The germline gives CDR1 LNHDA, CDR2 SQIVND (reference sequence). The CDR3 is 15 amino acids. The CDR3 nucleotides read TGTGCCAGTAGTTCTCAGGGACAGGGTCCCAATGAGCAGTTCTTC. Protein: CASSSQGQGPNEQFF.